This T cell receptor (beta chain) was retrieved from a study of cytomegalovirus exposure and HLA in healthy donors (dated by TCRdb to about 2017). Study-level background: In an earlier analysis of 450 to 750 of the donors, approximately 260 Gb of sequence data and just under 120 million unique TCR beta sequences from 180 million or so T cells were reported. Roughly 320 gigabases of sequencing data and around 85 million unique TCR sequences made up an early release that covered some 640 HLA-typed donors. Among the roughly 410 genotyped donors, around 81% belonged to the genetic ancestry cluster associated with self-reported Caucasian donors. The study aimed to test whether cataloging public T cell receptors could reveal signatures of past pathogen exposure. Using immunosequencing, the study profiled T cell repertoires from 500 to 800 subjects and related those repertoires to cytomegalovirus serostatus. A separate validation cohort of roughly 120 different subjects was used in addition to the approximately 640-subject first cohort. To predict cytomegalovirus infection status, the study combined high-throughput TCR immunosequencing, statistical association of individual TCRs with disease status, and machine learning. A later analysis re-analyzed previously published TCR beta repertoires from approximately 670 donors and added high-resolution HLA genotyping to study TCR occurrence patterns. Rather than using new phenotypic data, the later analysis identified candidate immune exposures from TCR beta sequences and from how often those sequences occurred across donors. An earlier analysis of approximately 640 of the donors applied high-throughput TCR beta sequencing to assess whether each TCR beta V gene segment acted as functional or pseudogenic. Donor age, sex, ethnicity and CMV serostatus were compiled together with the repertoire data. A later genetic analysis took genome-wide SNP genotypes for about three fifths of the roughly 700 donors and used that subset as a discovery cohort. Every discovery cohort repertoire had been produced on one sequencing platform. Class I and class II HLA loci were covered by the typing at four-digit resolution. The number of typed donors differed by locus: about 620-640 for A, B, C, DRB1 and DQB1; about 520 for DQA1; some 610 for DPA1; and around 450 for DPB1. Roughly five DR-DQ haplotypes were handled as single units for association and clustering, since linkage in the cohort was strong. Among about 390 genotyped donors of the cohort, an average of about 240,000 unique TCR beta nucleotide sequences were sequenced per donor, roughly 18% of them non-productive. The investigation overall reported the following: According to the authors, the approach could potentially be generalized to other disease states and immunological phenotypes. Seventeen rarely observed V segments, including chromosome 9 orphons, were excluded from the earlier analysis of about 600 of the donors because counts were too low. In a later analysis, some 17,000 TCR beta sequences were associated with specific HLA alleles at a false discovery rate of 0.05. The presence/absence analyses assumed that sequencing depth was roughly uniform across donors, and that assumption may not be true. Three of the identified cytomegalovirus-associated TCR beta chains were confirmed in vitro to be specific for cytomegalovirus antigens. Linkage disequilibrium might explain the correlated functional status among segregating V segments, but an unknown experimental factor could not be ruled out. A later analysis reported that several top co-occurrence clusters appeared linked to parvovirus B19, influenza, CMV and Epstein-Barr virus. When HLA alleles, especially DR and DQ, strongly co-occurred, attributing TCR associations to individual alleles was difficult. A cluster of highly shared sequence variants was judged likely to represent a technical artifact of the sequencing pipeline. In a later genetic analysis, a missense DCLRE1C variant was associated with V-gene and J-gene trimming of TCR beta chains, and the association was replicated in an independent cohort. In a later analysis, the rate of TCR association differed among HLA loci, with DRB1 alleles having the most associated TCRs and HLA-C alleles having the fewest. A later analysis found that HLA-associated TCR beta chains were more clonally expanded and had lower generation probabilities than equally common non-associated chains. In this cohort, only TCR beta chains were sequenced, and detectable features were limited by the absence of alpha or paired-chain data. According to a later analysis, most CMV-associated TCR beta chains appeared to be HLA-restricted, and the HLA associations seemed to be driven largely by CMV exposure. Compared with the roughly 600-donor mean, donors in an Asian-associated ancestry cluster had fewer N-insertions in productive TCRs, according to a later genetic analysis. Because the 87-base-pair reads could not distinguish some IMGT-functional V segments, including TRBV6-2 and TRBV6-3, those segments were excluded. The study listed 150 to 200 TCR beta chains as associated with cytomegalovirus. Across donors, most TCR sequences were observed very rarely, whereas some public TCRs were present in many individuals. In an earlier analysis of some 500 of the donors, most TCR beta V segments appeared in productive rearrangements about 90% or about 30% of the time, broadly matching IMGT annotations. A further reported finding was that TCR beta sequences accurately predicted the HLA-A and HLA-B alleles for most subjects in the first cohort. The classifier was reported to diagnose cytomegalovirus status with high specificity and sensitivity in both the original and validation cohorts. Because HLA typing was missing for some donors at each locus, association tests included only the typed subset. Immune exposure information for the cohort was limited to CMV serostatus.

In total, approximately 690 healthy bone marrow donors made up the cohort. Cohort members were all nominally healthy when sampled, although unrecorded immune exposures were likely present. The donor was CMV seropositive and was included in the group of 250 to 300 seropositive cohort members. Every donor gave a peripheral blood sample, and the peripheral blood mononuclear cells from that sample were used for TCR beta sequencing. The Qiagen DNeasy Blood Extraction Kit was used to extract genomic DNA from the blood cell samples. The CDR3 contains 15 residues, cysteine and phenylalanine counted. Only the CDR3 DNA is retained, 45 bases long and in frame from the first base. CDR1 and CDR2, per the germline V gene (reference sequence), are SGHNT and YYREEE. At the junction V is shortened by 0 bases and J by 1 base, with 10 bases in between. The library came from the immunoSEQ multiplex PCR assay. For the multiplex PCR, a mixture combining 60 forward primers for TCR Vbeta segments and 13 reverse primers for TCR Jbeta segments was used. A multiplex PCR assay on genomic DNA amplified the CDR3 region of rearranged TCR beta genes. On the Illumina HiSeq System, the amplified TCR beta libraries were sequenced as 87-base-pair reads. From the authors' description of their analysis: Across the 600 to 700 repertoires, a later analysis counted roughly 84 million unique TCR beta chains, roughly 11 million of which were shared by at least two donors. Raw reads were error-corrected and collapsed into unique sequences by a nearest-neighbor algorithm in which closely related sequences were merged to remove PCR and sequencing errors. V, D and J gene segments were assigned by aligning CDR3 sequences to IMGT reference sequences. For a sequence to be retained, a match of at least six nucleotides to both a V gene segment and a J gene segment was required. A rearrangement was called productive if the CDR3 had no stop codons and remained in frame with V and J, and every other rearrangement was called non-productive. Following IMGT convention, CDR3 was defined as the stretch from the second conserved V-encoded cysteine to the conserved J-encoded phenylalanine. The earlier analysis of more than 450 of the donors excluded sequences that lacked an unambiguous match to a single V gene segment. An earlier analysis of about 590 of the donors classified V segments as functional when productive rearrangements were above 56.7% and as segregating when the standard deviation between donors was above 5%. A statistical classification framework was built to diagnose cytomegalovirus status from the catalog of TCR beta chain sequences. In a later analysis, TCR nucleotide sequences were compared against IMGT/GENE-DB human TR gene sequences so that V and J genes could be assigned. In a later analysis, CDR3 sequences and most-parsimonious VDJ recombination scenarios were assigned using the TCRdist pipeline. In a later analysis, each TCR beta chain was defined by its CDR3 amino acid sequence together with its V-gene family, and reads lacking a unique V-gene family were excluded. In a later analysis, approximately 640 highly shared, low-generation-probability nucleotide sequences were removed to address suspected cross-contamination and a sequencing artifact. In a later analysis, a clonal expansion index for each public chain was calculated from normalized within-repertoire ranks of inferred template counts. In a later analysis, generation probabilities were computed using a VDJ recombination model fitted to out-of-frame rearrangements, and the results were checked against IGoR. In a later analysis, hypergeometric tests were used to score TCR-TCR, TCR-HLA and TCR-CMV co-occurrence, with a repertoire-size bias correction applied to TCR pairs. To estimate false discovery rates, a later analysis permuted the HLA or CMV assignments 20 times. In a later analysis, co-occurring TCRs were grouped with DBSCAN, and TCRdist sequence similarity was added when clustering was performed within HLA-allele-positive subsets. Repertoires with fewer than 30,000 or more than 120,000 public chains, plus five repertoires with anomalous nucleotide sharing, were excluded from co-occurrence clustering. The source is immuneACCESS, and TCRdb retained only in-frame sequences with V and J called. Part of the clones is not carried over; for the studies checked, unresolved V genes explain less than half of this, and the remainder is unexplained. D and trimming were read from the DNA, whereas the V and J calls and clone size are those reported in that table. The sample has over 200,000 clones on record, about two thirds of them singletons. Together, the top ten hold 2.6% of the sample.

As regards this clone: The specificity of this receptor is unknown. No base-level quality is on record; no much larger clone is a single base apart.

The receptor comes from a man aged 40-50 years in good health and CMV-seropositive. The sequencing sample was made of PBMCs. The rearrangement combines TRBV5-4 with TRBJ1-2; matching of 5 bases hints at TRBD1 as the D gene. The nucleotide sequence is given as TGTGCCAGCAGCTTGGCCCCGGGGGGTAACTATGGCTACACCTTC. Its amino acids are CASSLAPGGNYGYTF.